The present T cell receptor beta chain was sequenced within a study of blood T cell repertoires in COVID-19. Study-level information: Researchers got acute and convalescent COVID-19 samples from the United States, Italy and Spain. The cDNA or gDNA used as material had been derived from T cells, B-cell-depleted T cells, or PBMCs.

The Seattle site enrolled patients during active infection and followed them longitudinally. Only one count was recorded for this clone. Original data processing: It was from reference gene primer amplification that nucleated cell counts were estimated. Assay used: immunoSEQ multiplex PCR; TCRdb lists only in-frame clones, some missing. Clonal size and the V and J genes are those of that table, whereas D and trimming came from the DNA. The sample shows 170,000 or so clones, approximately 86% of them seen only once. The germline CDR1 and CDR2 sequences are SGHVS and FQNEAQ. The CDR3 loop spans 13 amino acids. The V end lost 0 bases, the J end lost 7 bases, and 9 bases lay between the germline ends.

This clonotype was sampled from a man aged 60 to 75 with COVID-19, enrolled during active disease. The source material was peripheral blood. J is TRBJ1-2 and V is TRBV7-8; D gene unclear. The DNA of the CDR3 is TGTGCCAGCAGCTTAGCTGGTAGTGGTGGCTACACCTTC. Protein sequence: CASSLAGSGGYTF.